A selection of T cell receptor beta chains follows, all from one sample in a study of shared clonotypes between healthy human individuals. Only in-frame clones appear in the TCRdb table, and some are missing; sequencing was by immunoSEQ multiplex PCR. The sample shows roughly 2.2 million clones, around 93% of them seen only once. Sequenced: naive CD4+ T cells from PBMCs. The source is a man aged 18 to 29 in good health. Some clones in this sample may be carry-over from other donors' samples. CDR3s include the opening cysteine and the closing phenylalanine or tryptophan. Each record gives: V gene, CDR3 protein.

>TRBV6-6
CAGSRDRGTYEQYF
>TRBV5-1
CASSFTSGRAFDEQYF
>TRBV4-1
CASSQVLGAGIGELFF
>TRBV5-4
CASSLFKSLYDSGYGYTF
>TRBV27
CASKGLATTYEQYF
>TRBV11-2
CASSLDPVYGYTF
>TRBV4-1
CASSPGTTNNEQFF
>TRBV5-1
CASSLSGTIGETQYF
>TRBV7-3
CASSPGGPRSNTGELFF
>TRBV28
CASSPPLGERQETQYF
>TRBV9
CASSVLRSTDTQYF
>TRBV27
CASSQTTGVGLTF
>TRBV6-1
CASKDSFNQPQHF
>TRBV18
CASSPGLAEGYNEQFF
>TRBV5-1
CASSFVGGGETQYF
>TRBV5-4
CASSSQGFGGYTF
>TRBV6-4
CASYEQFF
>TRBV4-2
CASSQDNRGTGEQYF
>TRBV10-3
CAINERESAEQYF
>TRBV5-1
CASSLSTGGGTEAFF
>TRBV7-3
CASSVQGGNTEAFF
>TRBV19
CASIPNGQGASYGYTF
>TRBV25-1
CASSEYFRTGTDTEAFF
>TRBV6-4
CASSDSISGPQYF
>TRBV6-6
CASSYGSSVSYEQYF